These T cell receptor beta chains were read from a single sample in a study of naive and memory T cell subsets. TCRdb used MiXCR to reprocess the UMI-ligation and nested PCR reads, holding one entry per CDR3 protein. The table records about 90,000 distinct CDR3 sequences, around 11% of them present only once. The specimen was naive CD4+ T cells from blood. The source is a human donor in good health. Each CDR3 is given with its conserved first and last residue. Fields, in order: D gene, J gene, clone size, V gene, CDR3 protein, CDR3 DNA. D genes are given only for firm matches. The listing skips clone size in some rows; elsewhere it reads once, few, many or a size class.

D gene: NA
J gene: TRBJ2-7
clone size: NA
V gene: TRBV28
CDR3 protein: CASSFRGFPYEQYF
CDR3 DNA: TGTGCCAGCAGTTTCCGAGGCTTTCCCTACGAGCAGTACTTC

D gene: NA
J gene: TRBJ2-2
clone size: NA
V gene: TRBV28
CDR3 protein: CASSLRGAGELFF
CDR3 DNA: TGTGCCAGCAGTTTGAGAGGAGCCGGGGAGCTGTTTTTT

D gene: NA
J gene: TRBJ1-5
clone size: many
V gene: TRBV14
CDR3 protein: CASSLHDRQPQHF
CDR3 DNA: TGTGCCAGCAGCCTTCACGATAGGCAGCCCCAGCATTTT

D gene: TRBD1
J gene: TRBJ2-2
clone size: many
V gene: TRBV25-1
CDR3 protein: CASSGRQGRLLFF
CDR3 DNA: TGTGCCAGCAGTGGGCGACAGGGAAGGTTGCTGTTTTTT

D gene: NA
J gene: TRBJ2-5
clone size: many
V gene: TRBV7-9
CDR3 protein: CASSLQVGRIETQYF
CDR3 DNA: TGTGCCAGCAGCTTACAGGTCGGACGAATAGAGACCCAGTACTTC

D gene: TRBD1
J gene: TRBJ1-2
clone size: few
V gene: TRBV6-2/TRBV6-3
CDR3 protein: CASSGTGQLGGYTF
CDR3 DNA: TGTGCCAGCAGTGGGACGGGACAGCTTGGTGGCTACACCTTC

D gene: NA
J gene: TRBJ2-1
clone size: few
V gene: TRBV6-2/TRBV6-3
CDR3 protein: CASSSFPNEQFF
CDR3 DNA: TGTGCCAGCAGTTCCTTCCCCAATGAGCAGTTCTTC

D gene: TRBD1
J gene: TRBJ2-1
clone size: few
V gene: TRBV7-9
CDR3 protein: CASSPPTGGLYNEQFF
CDR3 DNA: TGTGCCAGCAGCCCACCGACAGGGGGCTTGTACAATGAGCAGTTCTTC

D gene: TRBD1
J gene: TRBJ2-7
clone size: NA
V gene: TRBV7-2
CDR3 protein: CASSLRAPIGSGQVYEQYF
CDR3 DNA: TGTGCCAGCAGCCTCCGGGCCCCCATAGGATCCGGACAGGTCTACGAGCAGTACTTC

D gene: TRBD1
J gene: TRBJ1-5
clone size: few
V gene: TRBV7-2
CDR3 protein: CASSLRTGGNQPQHF
CDR3 DNA: TGTGCCAGCAGCTTAAGGACAGGGGGCAATCAGCCCCAGCATTTT

D gene: NA
J gene: TRBJ1-1
clone size: NA
V gene: TRBV3-1
CDR3 protein: CASSQGVRGNTEAFF
CDR3 DNA: TGTGCCAGCAGCCAAGGGGTCAGGGGGAACACTGAAGCTTTCTTT

D gene: NA
J gene: TRBJ2-3
clone size: many
V gene: TRBV20-1
CDR3 protein: CSAAGTATDTQYF
CDR3 DNA: TGCAGTGCTGCTGGGACTGCGACAGATACGCAGTATTTT

D gene: NA
J gene: TRBJ1-1
clone size: NA
V gene: TRBV12-3/TRBV12-4
CDR3 protein: CASSSGTEAFF
CDR3 DNA: TGTGCCAGCAGTTCCGGTACTGAAGCTTTCTTT

D gene: NA
J gene: TRBJ2-3
clone size: NA
V gene: TRBV2
CDR3 protein: CASRVADTQYF
CDR3 DNA: TGTGCCAGCAGAGTCGCAGATACGCAGTATTTT

D gene: NA
J gene: TRBJ2-3
clone size: many
V gene: TRBV2
CDR3 protein: CASSERGYTQYF
CDR3 DNA: TGTGCCAGCAGTGAACGAGGTTATACGCAGTATTTT

D gene: NA
J gene: TRBJ1-2
clone size: NA
V gene: TRBV7-9
CDR3 protein: CASSLARQVEDGYTF
CDR3 DNA: TGTGCCAGCAGCTTAGCACGACAGGTTGAAGATGGCTACACCTTC

D gene: NA
J gene: TRBJ2-6
clone size: NA
V gene: TRBV2
CDR3 protein: CASRGLSGANVLTF
CDR3 DNA: TGTGCCAGCAGGGGGCTCTCTGGGGCCAACGTCCTGACTTTC

D gene: NA
J gene: TRBJ2-1
clone size: NA
V gene: TRBV11-2
CDR3 protein: CASSRPGGGRYNEQFF
CDR3 DNA: TGTGCCAGCAGCCGTCCTGGAGGGGGGCGGTACAATGAGCAGTTCTTC

D gene: NA
J gene: TRBJ1-1
clone size: many
V gene: TRBV10-2
CDR3 protein: CASSAGRRNTEAFF
CDR3 DNA: TGCGCCAGCAGTGCGGGACGGAGGAACACTGAAGCTTTCTTT

D gene: NA
J gene: TRBJ1-6
clone size: many
V gene: TRBV12-3/TRBV12-4
CDR3 protein: CASSLGVDNSPLHF
CDR3 DNA: TGTGCCAGCAGTTTAGGGGTTGATAATTCACCCCTCCACTTT

D gene: NA
J gene: TRBJ2-5
clone size: few
V gene: TRBV12-5
CDR3 protein: CASGLGGPRTQYF
CDR3 DNA: TGTGCTAGTGGTTTGGGGGGGCCGCGGACCCAGTACTTC

D gene: NA
J gene: TRBJ2-4
clone size: few
V gene: TRBV11-2
CDR3 protein: CASSLDGGVADIQYF
CDR3 DNA: TGTGCCAGCAGCTTAGATGGAGGGGTGGCAGACATTCAGTACTTC

D gene: NA
J gene: TRBJ1-1
clone size: few
V gene: TRBV2
CDR3 protein: CASSEGRGTEAFF
CDR3 DNA: TGTGCCAGCAGTGAGGGGCGAGGCACTGAAGCTTTCTTT

D gene: TRBD2
J gene: TRBJ2-1
clone size: many
V gene: TRBV7-9
CDR3 protein: CASSLGASGGPMREQFF
CDR3 DNA: TGTGCCAGCAGCTTAGGGGCTAGCGGGGGACCGATGCGGGAGCAGTTCTTC

D gene: TRBD2
J gene: TRBJ2-7
clone size: NA
V gene: TRBV10-3
CDR3 protein: CAISEPSGSYEQYF
CDR3 DNA: TGTGCCATCAGTGAGCCTAGCGGGAGCTACGAGCAGTACTTC

D gene: NA
J gene: TRBJ2-5
clone size: few
V gene: TRBV5-1
CDR3 protein: CASSFWTAEGETQYF
CDR3 DNA: TGCGCCAGCAGCTTTTGGACCGCAGAGGGGGAGACCCAGTACTTC

D gene: NA
J gene: TRBJ1-2
clone size: NA
V gene: TRBV6-2/TRBV6-3
CDR3 protein: CASSHGAAETF
CDR3 DNA: TGTGCCAGCTCCCACGGGGCAGCGGAAACCTTC

D gene: TRBD2
J gene: TRBJ2-1
clone size: few
V gene: TRBV12-3/TRBV12-4
CDR3 protein: CASSTTSGGHNEQFF
CDR3 DNA: TGTGCCAGCAGCACCACTAGCGGGGGACACAATGAGCAGTTCTTC

D gene: NA
J gene: TRBJ1-6
clone size: many
V gene: TRBV6-6
CDR3 protein: CASSATQGAGSPLHF
CDR3 DNA: TGTGCCAGCAGTGCTACACAGGGTGCGGGTTCACCCCTCCACTTT

D gene: TRBD2
J gene: TRBJ2-7
clone size: NA
V gene: TRBV10-3
CDR3 protein: CAASLTGTSGGKADKQYF
CDR3 DNA: TGTGCCGCTTCCTTAACCGGGACTAGCGGGGGAAAGGCAGACAAGCAGTACTTC

D gene: NA
J gene: TRBJ2-5
clone size: many
V gene: TRBV5-1
CDR3 protein: CASHTGTSETQYF
CDR3 DNA: TGCGCCAGCCACACAGGGACGAGTGAGACCCAGTACTTC

D gene: TRBD2
J gene: TRBJ2-3
clone size: NA
V gene: TRBV4-2
CDR3 protein: CASSQGPPAGGPTDTQYF
CDR3 DNA: TGTGCCAGCAGCCAAGGGCCCCCTGCGGGAGGCCCCACAGATACGCAGTATTTT

D gene: NA
J gene: TRBJ2-1
clone size: many
V gene: TRBV29-1
CDR3 protein: CSVDTPSSYNEQFF
CDR3 DNA: TGCAGCGTTGACACCCCATCCTCCTACAATGAGCAGTTCTTC

D gene: NA
J gene: TRBJ1-2
clone size: few
V gene: TRBV4-2
CDR3 protein: CASSQVARAVDYGYTF
CDR3 DNA: TGTGCCAGCAGCCAAGTGGCGAGGGCCGTTGACTATGGCTACACCTTC

D gene: NA
J gene: TRBJ1-3
clone size: NA
V gene: TRBV29-1
CDR3 protein: CSVESGAGNTIYF
CDR3 DNA: TGCAGCGTTGAATCAGGGGCTGGAAACACCATATATTTT

D gene: NA
J gene: TRBJ1-2
clone size: few
V gene: TRBV12-3/TRBV12-4
CDR3 protein: CASSFWQGKVYTF
CDR3 DNA: TGTGCCAGCAGTTTTTGGCAGGGGAAAGTCTACACCTTC

D gene: NA
J gene: TRBJ1-2
clone size: few
V gene: TRBV20-1
CDR3 protein: CSASRSGSYGYTF
CDR3 DNA: TGCAGTGCTAGTCGATCAGGATCCTATGGCTACACCTTC

D gene: NA
J gene: TRBJ2-2
clone size: NA
V gene: TRBV12-3/TRBV12-4
CDR3 protein: CASAPTRGTAKTGELFF
CDR3 DNA: TGTGCCAGCGCACCCACTCGGGGGACAGCTAAAACCGGGGAGCTGTTTTTT

D gene: NA
J gene: TRBJ1-4
clone size: NA
V gene: TRBV7-9
CDR3 protein: CASSRALSATNEKLFF
CDR3 DNA: TGTGCCAGCAGCCGCGCGCTCTCTGCAACTAATGAAAAACTGTTTTTT

D gene: NA
J gene: TRBJ2-3
clone size: few
V gene: TRBV21-1
CDR3 protein: CASIPPGTGKSTDTQYF
CDR3 DNA: TGTGCCAGCATCCCCCCCGGGACAGGGAAAAGCACAGATACGCAGTATTTT

D gene: NA
J gene: TRBJ1-5
clone size: NA
V gene: TRBV20-1
CDR3 protein: CSARDQVETQVSQPQHF
CDR3 DNA: TGCAGTGCTAGAGATCAGGTAGAAACACAGGTCTCTCAGCCCCAGCATTTT

D gene: NA
J gene: TRBJ2-1
clone size: few
V gene: TRBV5-6
CDR3 protein: CASSLALISSYNEQFF
CDR3 DNA: TGTGCCAGCAGCTTGGCTCTAATCAGCTCCTACAATGAGCAGTTCTTC

D gene: NA
J gene: TRBJ2-7
clone size: NA
V gene: TRBV24-1
CDR3 protein: CAPSFGREQYF
CDR3 DNA: TGTGCCCCCTCTTTTGGGCGCGAGCAGTACTTC

D gene: NA
J gene: TRBJ1-1
clone size: NA
V gene: TRBV6-5
CDR3 protein: CASSYLRGGTEAFF
CDR3 DNA: TGTGCCAGCAGTTACCTGAGGGGTGGCACTGAAGCTTTCTTT

D gene: TRBD1
J gene: TRBJ2-3
clone size: NA
V gene: TRBV5-4
CDR3 protein: CASSKTGVKGDTQYF
CDR3 DNA: TGTGCCAGCAGCAAGACAGGGGTTAAGGGAGATACGCAGTATTTT